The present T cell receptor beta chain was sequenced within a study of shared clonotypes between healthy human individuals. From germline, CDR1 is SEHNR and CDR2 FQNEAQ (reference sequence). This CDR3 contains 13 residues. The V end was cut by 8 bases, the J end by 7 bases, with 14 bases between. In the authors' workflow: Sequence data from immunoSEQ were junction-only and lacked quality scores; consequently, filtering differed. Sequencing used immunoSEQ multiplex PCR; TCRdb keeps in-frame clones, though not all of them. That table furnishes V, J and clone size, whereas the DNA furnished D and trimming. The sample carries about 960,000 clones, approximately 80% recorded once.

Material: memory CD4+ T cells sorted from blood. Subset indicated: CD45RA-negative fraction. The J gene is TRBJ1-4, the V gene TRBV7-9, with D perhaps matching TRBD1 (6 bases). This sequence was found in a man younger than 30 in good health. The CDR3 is CASHKQGGEKLFF. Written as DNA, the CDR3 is TGTGCCAGCCACAAACAGGGAGGTGAAAAACTGTTTTTT. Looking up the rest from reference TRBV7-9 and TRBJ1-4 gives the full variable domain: DTGVSQNPRHKITKRGQNVTFRCDPISEHNRLYWYRQTLGQGPEFLTYFQNEAQLEKSRLLSDRFSAERPKGSFSTLEIQRTEQGDSAMYLCASHKQGGEKLFFGSGTQLSVL.